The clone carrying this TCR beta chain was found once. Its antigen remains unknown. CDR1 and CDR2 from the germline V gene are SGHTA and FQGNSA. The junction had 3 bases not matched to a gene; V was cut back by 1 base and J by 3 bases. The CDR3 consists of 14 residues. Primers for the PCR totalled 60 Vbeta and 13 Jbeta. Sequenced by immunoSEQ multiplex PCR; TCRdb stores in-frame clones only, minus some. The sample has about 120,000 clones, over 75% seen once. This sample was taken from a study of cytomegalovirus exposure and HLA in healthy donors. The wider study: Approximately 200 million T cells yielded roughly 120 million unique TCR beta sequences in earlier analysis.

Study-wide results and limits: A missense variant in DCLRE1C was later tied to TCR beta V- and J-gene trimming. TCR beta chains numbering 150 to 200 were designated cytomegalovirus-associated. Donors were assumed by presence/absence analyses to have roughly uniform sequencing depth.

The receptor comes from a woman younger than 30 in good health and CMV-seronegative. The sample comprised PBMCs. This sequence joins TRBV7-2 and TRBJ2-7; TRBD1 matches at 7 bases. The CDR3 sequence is CASSLVAGGYEQYF. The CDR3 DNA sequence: TGTGCCAGCAGCTTAGTAGCAGGGGGCTACGAGCAGTACTTC.